This TCR beta chain was sequenced in a study of blood T cell repertoires in COVID-19. Overall study context: Sites across the United States, Italy and Spain contributed samples from acute and convalescent COVID-19. Sources were T cells, B-cell-depleted T cells, or PBMCs; the material itself was cDNA or gDNA.

As processed by the authors: Reference gene primer amplification in the assay estimated nucleated cell counts. Sequenced by immunoSEQ multiplex PCR; TCRdb stores in-frame clones only, minus some. V, J and clone size are those of that table, while D and trimming were read from the DNA. The sample gives about 470,000 clones, about 85% of which show up once; 0.7% is in the top ten. Trimming cost V 1 base and J 5 bases, with 11 bases left between them. This CDR3 has 15 amino acids. Germline V gene sequence: CDR1 LGHDT, CDR2 YNNKEL (reference sequence). In terms of age and location, participants ranged from roughly 18 to 95 years and lived in around 22 US areas.

The sample taken for sequencing was PBMCs or T cells enriched from blood (not recorded which). The chain joins TRBV3-1 (or the pseudogene TRBV3-2) to TRBJ2-2; a possible D gene is TRBD2 (5 bases). The source of this sequence is a woman under 30 who had recovered from COVID-19. The CDR3 region has the DNA TGTGCCAGCAGCCAAGCAGCGGCCGGTACCGGGGAGCTGTTTTTT. It specifies CASSQAAAGTGELFF.